These T cell receptor beta chains were read from a single sample in a study of control samples from healthy donors and cancer patients. The method was immunoSEQ multiplex PCR; TCRdb's version includes in-frame clones alone and lacks a portion of them. The sample yields 390,000 or so clones, roughly 90% seen once. Material: PBMCs. The receptors were sampled from a man between 40 and 49 years old with head and neck cancer. Each CDR3 is given with its conserved first and last residue. D genes are given only for firm matches. Rows give clone size only sometimes, using once, few, many, or a class for an expanded clone.

CASSLRQDSYNSPLHF,TGTGCCAGCAGTTTACGACAGGACTCCTATAATTCACCCCTCCACTTT,.,TRBV27,TRBJ1-6,.
CASSYSGAPRAEAFF,TGTGCCAGCAGTTACTCGGGGGCCCCTAGGGCTGAAGCTTTCTTT,.,TRBV6-5,TRBJ1-1,.
CATSSRLAGESYEQYF,TGTGCCACCAGCAGTCGACTAGCGGGGGAGTCTTACGAGCAGTACTTC,.,TRBV15,TRBJ2-7,TRBD2
CASSFEGLNEKLFF,TGTGCCAGCAGTTTCGAGGGGTTAAATGAAAAACTGTTTTTT,.,TRBV28,TRBJ1-4,.
CATRPPTGEDYTF,TGTGCCACCAGACCACCGACAGGGGAGGACTACACCTTC,.,TRBV24-1,TRBJ1-2,TRBD1
CASSQDPRWTNNSPLHF,TGTGCCAGCAGCCAAGACCCTCGGTGGACGAATAATTCACCCCTCCACTTT,few,TRBV4-2,TRBJ1-6,.
CASSSGQLNSPLHF,TGTGCCAGCAGTTCGGGACAGCTTAATTCACCCCTCCACTTT,.,TRBV27,TRBJ1-6,TRBD1
CAWSVQSHTEAFF,TGTGCCTGGAGTGTGCAGTCCCACACTGAAGCTTTCTTT,.,TRBV30,TRBJ1-1,.
CAIMEDLGQANTGELFF,TGTGCCATCATGGAAGATCTTGGACAGGCGAACACCGGGGAGCTGTTTTTT,.,TRBV10-3,TRBJ2-2,TRBD1
CASSSRTPSSYEQYF,TGTGCCAGCAGCTCGAGGACACCCAGCTCCTACGAGCAGTACTTC,.,TRBV7-9,TRBJ2-7,.
CASSYAGSENTEAFF,TGTGCCAGCAGTTACGCTGGCAGTGAGAACACTGAAGCTTTCTTT,few,TRBV6-6,TRBJ1-1,.
CAWSAGTAFYEQYF,TGTGCCTGGAGTGCCGGGACGGCCTTCTACGAGCAGTACTTC,.,TRBV30,TRBJ2-7,.
CASSGYRVSYEQYF,TGTGCCAGCAGTGGTTACAGGGTTTCCTACGAGCAGTACTTC,.,TRBV2,TRBJ2-7,.
CASSLGVGSYNEQFF,TGTGCCAGCAGCTTAGGGGTGGGCTCCTACAATGAGCAGTTCTTC,.,TRBV7-9,TRBJ2-1,.
CASSSYSGSGQETQYF,TGTGCCAGCAGTTCCTATAGCGGGAGTGGGCAAGAGACCCAGTACTTC,.,TRBV28,TRBJ2-5,TRBD2
CASSLVRWRGETQYF,TGTGCCAGCAGCTTAGTTCGATGGAGGGGCGAGACCCAGTACTTC,.,TRBV11-2,TRBJ2-5,.
CATSDSAPEGNEKLFF,TGTGCCACCAGTGATTCTGCCCCAGAGGGTAATGAAAAACTGTTTTTT,.,TRBV24-1,TRBJ1-4,.
CASSEAFGQGPTGELFF,TGTGCCAGCAGTGAAGCGTTCGGACAGGGGCCCACCGGGGAGCTGTTTTTT,.,TRBV6-1,TRBJ2-2,TRBD1
CASSREGGRQPQHF,TGTGCCAGCAGCCGGGAAGGGGGGCGGCAGCCCCAGCATTTT,many,TRBV9,TRBJ1-5,.
CASSYSPNSYGYTF,TGTGCCAGCAGTTACTCCCCAAACAGCTATGGCTACACCTTC,.,TRBV6-5,TRBJ1-2,.
CSVALVGAGTDTQYF,TGCAGCGTTGCCCTAGTGGGAGCGGGCACAGATACGCAGTATTTT,.,TRBV29-1,TRBJ2-3,.
CASSRTGGSSSYNEQFF,TGTGCCAGCAGCCGGACAGGGGGTAGTAGCTCCTACAATGAGCAGTTCTTC,.,TRBV5-6,TRBJ2-1,TRBD1
CASSLSGSLPQTQYF,TGTGCCAGCAGCCTCAGCGGGAGTCTCCCACAGACCCAGTACTTC,.,TRBV6-5,TRBJ2-5,TRBD2
CASSQGTGTGGFEKLFF,TGCGCCAGCAGCCAAGGAACCGGGACAGGGGGCTTTGAAAAACTGTTTTTT,.,TRBV4-3,TRBJ1-4,TRBD1
CASSRQTAYEQYF,TGTGCCAGCTCAAGACAGACAGCCTACGAGCAGTACTTC,.,TRBV18,TRBJ2-7,.
CASSIMYSGANVLTF,TGTGCCAGTAGTATTATGTACTCCGGGGCCAACGTCCTGACTTTC,.,TRBV19,TRBJ2-6,.